A selection of T cell receptor beta chains follows, all from one sample in a study of blood T cell repertoires in COVID-19. Measured with immunoSEQ multiplex PCR; TCRdb has only the in-frame clones, and not every one. The table includes roughly 84,000 clones, approximately 80% detected once. The source material was peripheral blood. Every receptor here comes from a woman aged 40-49 years with active or convalescent COVID-19. Both conserved end residues are part of each CDR3. The D gene is left open where the match is weak. Clone size, where shown, is once, few, many, or a class for clones that have expanded.

TRBJ2-5,.,TRBV4-2,.,CASSQDLGPYQETQYF,TGTGCCAGCAGCCAAGATTTGGGCCCGTACCAAGAGACCCAGTACTTC
TRBJ2-2,.,TRBV6-6,.,CASSYLRGNTGELFF,TGTGCCAGCAGTTACCTTAGGGGTAACACCGGGGAGCTGTTTTTT
TRBJ1-6,.,TRBV7-9,.,CASSLAQYNSPLHF,TGTGCCAGCAGCTTAGCTCAGTATAATTCACCCCTCCACTTT
TRBJ2-3,.,TRBV6-2/TRBV6-3,TRBD1,CASSFRGQGVTQYF,TGTGCCAGCAGTTTCCGGGGACAGGGGGTGACGCAGTATTTT
TRBJ2-1,.,TRBV9,.,CASSGKQASSYNEQFF,TGTGCCAGCAGCGGCAAGCAGGCCTCATCCTACAATGAGCAGTTCTTC
TRBJ2-7,.,TRBV6-5,TRBD1,CASSIRDRYEQYF,TGTGCCAGCAGTATCCGGGACAGATACGAGCAGTACTTC
TRBJ2-5,once,TRBV5-8,.,CASSLGGRAETQYF,TGTGCCAGCAGCTTGGGTGGCAGGGCCGAGACCCAGTACTTC
TRBJ2-3,.,TRBV7-2,TRBD2,CASSSTFSGGTDTQYF,TGTGCCAGCAGCTCCACGTTTAGCGGGGGCACAGATACGCAGTATTTT
TRBJ2-7,.,TRBV10-3,.,CAIRESPQGYYEQYF,TGTGCCATCAGGGAATCTCCACAGGGTTACTACGAGCAGTACTTC
TRBJ2-3,.,TRBV29-1,.,CSVDPGSTDTQYF,TGCAGCGTTGACCCCGGGAGCACAGATACGCAGTATTTT
TRBJ2-1,.,TRBV4-1,TRBD1,CASRLDRGLNEQFF,TGCGCCAGCAGACTCGACAGGGGTCTCAATGAGCAGTTCTTC
TRBJ1-4,.,TRBV10-3,.,CAISESGSEKLFF,TGTGCCATCAGTGAGTCGGGGAGTGAAAAACTGTTTTTT
TRBJ2-7,.,TRBV27,.,CASSIQGRYEQYF,TGTGCCAGCAGTATTCAGGGTAGATACGAGCAGTACTTC
TRBJ1-2,few,TRBV6-5,TRBD1,CASRPQGAGGYTF,TGTGCCAGCAGACCCCAGGGGGCTGGTGGCTACACCTTC
TRBJ1-1,.,TRBV5-6,.,CASSLGGGAFF,TGTGCCAGCAGCTTGGGGGGAGGAGCTTTCTTT
TRBJ1-2,.,TRBV19,TRBD1,CASSTTGQGIGGYTF,TGTGCCAGTAGTACCACCGGACAGGGCATCGGCGGCTACACCTTC
TRBJ2-1,.,TRBV7-2,TRBD2,CASSLLAGTNSYNEQFF,TGTGCCAGCAGCCTACTAGCGGGGACCAACTCCTACAATGAGCAGTTCTTC
TRBJ2-7,.,TRBV18,.,CASSATGEQYF,TGTGCCAGCTCAGCGACTGGTGAGCAGTACTTC
TRBJ1-1,.,TRBV12-5,.,CASGPDDRLNTEAFF,TGTGCTAGTGGTCCGGACGACAGGTTGAACACTGAAGCTTTCTTT
TRBJ2-5,.,TRBV9,TRBD1,CASSAYRGPQETQYF,TGTGCCAGCAGCGCCTACAGGGGACCTCAAGAGACCCAGTACTTC
TRBJ2-1,.,TRBV7-9,TRBD1,CASSFAGGTWNEQFF,TGTGCCAGCAGCTTTGCAGGGGGTACCTGGAATGAGCAGTTCTTC
TRBJ1-1,.,TRBV6-5,.,CASSHRNGNEAFF,TGTGCCAGCAGCCACCGGAACGGGAATGAAGCTTTCTTT
TRBJ1-1,.,TRBV28,.,CASSLWTEKQAFF,TGTGCCAGCAGTTTATGGACAGAGAAACAAGCTTTCTTT
TRBJ2-7,.,TRBV4-1,TRBD2,CASSQDDGGGVSYEQYF,TGCGCCAGCAGCCAAGATGATGGTGGGGGGGTCTCCTACGAGCAGTACTTC
TRBJ1-2,.,TRBV15,TRBD1,CATSADRVGLDYGYTF,TGTGCCACCAGCGCCGACAGGGTGGGGTTGGACTATGGCTACACCTTC
TRBJ1-2,.,TRBV30,.,CAWDRSATNYGYTF,TGTGCCTGGGACAGGTCGGCAACTAACTATGGCTACACCTTC
TRBJ2-3,.,TRBV27,.,CASSPRGPLDTQYF,TGTGCCAGCAGCCCCAGGGGCCCCCTGGATACGCAGTATTTT
TRBJ2-7,.,TRBV25-1,TRBD1,CASSAADRGVGEQYF,TGTGCCAGCAGTGCCGCGGACAGGGGGGTCGGCGAGCAGTACTTC
TRBJ1-3,.,TRBV6-1,.,CASSQPQGSGNTIYF,TGTGCCAGCAGTCAACCCCAGGGGTCTGGAAACACCATATATTTT
TRBJ2-2,few,TRBV7-9,TRBD1,CASSSQGVPGELFF,TGTGCCAGCAGCAGCCAGGGGGTTCCCGGGGAGCTGTTTTTT
TRBJ2-4,.,TRBV4-3,TRBD2,CASSQELAGDYLAKNIQYF,TGCGCCAGCAGCCAAGAGCTAGCGGGGGACTATTTAGCCAAAAACATTCAGTACTTC
TRBJ1-5,.,TRBV5-5,.,CASSITGISNQPQHF,TGTGCCAGCAGCATAACAGGGATCAGCAATCAGCCCCAGCATTTT
TRBJ2-3,.,TRBV2,TRBD2,CASNGASGYTDTQYF,TGTGCCAGCAACGGGGCTAGCGGTTACACAGATACGCAGTATTTT
TRBJ2-2,few,TRBV16,TRBD1,CASSQSLFRDREVKNTGELFF,TGTGCCAGCAGCCAATCTTTATTCCGCGACAGGGAAGTAAAGAACACCGGGGAGCTGTTTTTT
TRBJ2-5,.,TRBV2,TRBD1,CASSRDRGVRQETQYF,TGTGCCAGCAGCCGCGACAGGGGTGTAAGGCAAGAGACCCAGTACTTC
TRBJ1-1,.,TRBV7-9,TRBD1,CASSQTGGHTEAFF,TGTGCCAGCAGCCAAACAGGGGGTCACACTGAAGCTTTCTTT